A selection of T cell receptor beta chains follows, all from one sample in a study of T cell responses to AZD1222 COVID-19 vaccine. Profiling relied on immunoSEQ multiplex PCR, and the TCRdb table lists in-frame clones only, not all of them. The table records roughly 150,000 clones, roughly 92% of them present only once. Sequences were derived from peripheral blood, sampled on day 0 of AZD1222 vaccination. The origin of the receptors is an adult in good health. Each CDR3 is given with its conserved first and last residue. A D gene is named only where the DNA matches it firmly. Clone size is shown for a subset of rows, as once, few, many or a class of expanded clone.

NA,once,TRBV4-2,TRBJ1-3,TGTGCCAGCAGCCGCACCCATGGCGGGCCCTCTGGAAACACCATATATTTT,CASSRTHGGPSGNTIYF
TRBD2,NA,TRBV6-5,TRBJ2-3,TGTGCCACCCGCCGAGCGGGGGGCGGCACAGATACGCAGTATTTT,CATRRAGGGTDTQYF
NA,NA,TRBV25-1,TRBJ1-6,TGTGCCAGCTCCTCACCGGGACTGAACAATTCACCCCTCCACTTT,CASSSPGLNNSPLHF
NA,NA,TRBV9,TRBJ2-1,TGTGCCAGCAGTGAAAGATGGGGGTACAATGAGCAGTTCTTC,CASSERWGYNEQFF
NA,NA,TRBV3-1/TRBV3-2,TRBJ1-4,TGTGCCAGCAGCTCCTCCTGGGGAGGAGAAAAACTGTTTTTT,CASSSSWGGEKLFF
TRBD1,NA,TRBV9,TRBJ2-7,TGTGCCAGCAGCGTAGCTACCCCGGGACAGGGGTCCTACGAGCAGTACTTC,CASSVATPGQGSYEQYF
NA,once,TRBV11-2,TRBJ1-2,TGTGCCAGCAGCCCCCAAGGGCAGCCGACCTATGGCTACACCTTC,CASSPQGQPTYGYTF
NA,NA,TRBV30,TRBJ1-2,TGTGCCTGGAGTAGTTATAGCGGCTACACCTTC,CAWSSYSGYTF
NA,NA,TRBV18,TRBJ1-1,TGTGCCAGCTCACCACCGGGGGGGTTAGAAAACACTGAAGCTTTCTTT,CASSPPGGLENTEAFF
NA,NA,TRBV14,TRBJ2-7,TGTGCCAGCAGCCTCCGGGGCAACGCCTACGAGCAGTACTTC,CASSLRGNAYEQYF
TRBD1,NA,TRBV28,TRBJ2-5,TGTGCCAGCAGCCTAGGAGGACCCAGGGGGGAGACCCAGTACTTC,CASSLGGPRGETQYF
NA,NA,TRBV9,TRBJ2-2,TGTGCCAGCAGCGCATACACCGGGGAGCTGTTTTTT,CASSAYTGELFF
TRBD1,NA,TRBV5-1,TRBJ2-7,TGCGCCAGCAGCCTTTCGACAGGGTACGAGCAGTACTTC,CASSLSTGYEQYF
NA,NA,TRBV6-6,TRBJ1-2,TGTGCCAGCAGTTACTCATCCCCCGGGGATGGCTACACCTTC,CASSYSSPGDGYTF
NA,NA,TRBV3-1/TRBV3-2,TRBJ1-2,TGTGCCAGCAGCCAAGCGGGGGGCTACACCTTC,CASSQAGGYTF
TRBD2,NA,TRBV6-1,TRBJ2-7,TGTGCCAGCAGTGATTTGACTAGCGGCTACGAGCAGTACTTC,CASSDLTSGYEQYF
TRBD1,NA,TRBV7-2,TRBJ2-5,TGTGCCAGCAGCTTGGACAGGGGGCAAGAGACCCAGTACTTC,CASSLDRGQETQYF
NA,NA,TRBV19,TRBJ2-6,TGTGCCAGTAGTGCGAGCTCTGGGGCCAACGTCCTGACTTTC,CASSASSGANVLTF
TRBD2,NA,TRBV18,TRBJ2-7,TGTGCCAGCTCACCCTCTAGCGGGAGAGGCCCTCACGAGCAGTACTTC,CASSPSSGRGPHEQYF
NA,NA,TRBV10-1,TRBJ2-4,TGCGCCAGCAGTGAGTCGAGAGGATGGAACATTCAGTACTTC,CASSESRGWNIQYF
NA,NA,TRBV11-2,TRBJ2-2,TGTGCCAGCAGCTCGGGGGCGGGGGCCCTGACCGGGGAGCTGTTTTTT,CASSSGAGALTGELFF